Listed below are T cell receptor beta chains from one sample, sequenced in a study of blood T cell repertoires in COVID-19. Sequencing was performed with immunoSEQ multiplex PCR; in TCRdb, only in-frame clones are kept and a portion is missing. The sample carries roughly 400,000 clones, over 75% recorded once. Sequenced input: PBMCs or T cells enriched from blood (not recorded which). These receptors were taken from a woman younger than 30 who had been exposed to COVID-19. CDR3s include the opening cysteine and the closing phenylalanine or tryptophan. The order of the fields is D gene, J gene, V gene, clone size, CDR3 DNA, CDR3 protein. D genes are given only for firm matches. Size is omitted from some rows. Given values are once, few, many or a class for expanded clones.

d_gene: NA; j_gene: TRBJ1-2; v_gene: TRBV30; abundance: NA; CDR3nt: TGTGCCTGGAGTGTATCCAGGGGCTACACCTTC; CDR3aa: CAWSVSRGYTF
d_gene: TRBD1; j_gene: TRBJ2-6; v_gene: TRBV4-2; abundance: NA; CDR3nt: TGTGCCAGCAGCCAAGTGTTGGGACAGAGGGCCAACGTCCTGACTTTC; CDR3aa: CASSQVLGQRANVLTF
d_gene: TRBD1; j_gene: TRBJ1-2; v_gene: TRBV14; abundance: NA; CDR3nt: TGTGCCAGCAGCCAAGGGGGACAGGGAAGCGGCGGCTACACCTTC; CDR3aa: CASSQGGQGSGGYTF
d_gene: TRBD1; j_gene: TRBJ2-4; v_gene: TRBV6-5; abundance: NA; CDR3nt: TGTGCCAGCAGTTACTCGGTGACAGGGTTAAAGTACTTC; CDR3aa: CASSYSVTGLKYF
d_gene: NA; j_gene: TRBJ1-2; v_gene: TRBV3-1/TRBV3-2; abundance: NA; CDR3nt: TGTGCCAGCAGCCAGGGAGGCGGTGCAGGCTACACCTTC; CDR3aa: CASSQGGGAGYTF
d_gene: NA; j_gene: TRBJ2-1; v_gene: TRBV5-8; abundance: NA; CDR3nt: TGTGCCAGCAGCTTGGTTTGGGGGACTCCTGAAACCTACAATGAGCAGTTCTTC; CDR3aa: CASSLVWGTPETYNEQFF
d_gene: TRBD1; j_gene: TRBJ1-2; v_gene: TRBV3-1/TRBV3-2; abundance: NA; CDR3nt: TGTGCCAGCAGCCAAGATCTGAACAGGGGGAACTATGGCTACACCTTC; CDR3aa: CASSQDLNRGNYGYTF
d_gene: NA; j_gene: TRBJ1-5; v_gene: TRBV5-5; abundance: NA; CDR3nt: TGTGCCAGCAGCTTGGTAGGGGGTGACAGCAATCAGCCCCAGCATTTT; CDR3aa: CASSLVGGDSNQPQHF
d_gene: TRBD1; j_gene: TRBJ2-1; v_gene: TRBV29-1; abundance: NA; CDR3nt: TGCAGCGTTGAATCGATCCCGGGACAGGGTGTAGATGAGCAGTTCTTC; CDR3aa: CSVESIPGQGVDEQFF
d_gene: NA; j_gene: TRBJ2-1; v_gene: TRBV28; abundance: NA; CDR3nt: TGTGCCAGCAGTTTAGATATGTCGCAGGGGTATGAGCAGTTCTTC; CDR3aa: CASSLDMSQGYEQFF
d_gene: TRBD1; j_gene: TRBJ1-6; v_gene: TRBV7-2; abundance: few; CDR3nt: TGTGCCAGCAGTACCACAGGGGGCTCGATGTATTCACCCCTCCACTTT; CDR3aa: CASSTTGGSMYSPLHF
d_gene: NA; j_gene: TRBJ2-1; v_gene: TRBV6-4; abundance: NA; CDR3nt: TGTGCCAGCAGTGAAACGGGGGAGGTACAGTTCTTC; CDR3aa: CASSETGEVQFF
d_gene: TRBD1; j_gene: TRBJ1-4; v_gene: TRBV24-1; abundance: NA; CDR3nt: TGTGCCACCAGTGATTCAGGGGGTCCTAATGAAAAACTGTTTTTT; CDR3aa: CATSDSGGPNEKLFF
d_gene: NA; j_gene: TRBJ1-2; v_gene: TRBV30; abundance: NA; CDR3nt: TGTGCCTGGAGCACGTGGGGAGCAGGAGCACTTACTAACTATGGCTACACCTTC; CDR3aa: CAWSTWGAGALTNYGYTF
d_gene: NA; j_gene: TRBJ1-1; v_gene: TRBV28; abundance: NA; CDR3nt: TGTGCCAGCGCCTCACCCCGACAGGCCCAAACCTATATGAACACTGAAGCTTTCTTT; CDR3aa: CASASPRQAQTYMNTEAFF
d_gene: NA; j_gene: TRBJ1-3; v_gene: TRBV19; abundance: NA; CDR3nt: TGTGCCAGTACTCAAGGACACTCCTCTGGAAACACCATATATTTT; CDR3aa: CASTQGHSSGNTIYF
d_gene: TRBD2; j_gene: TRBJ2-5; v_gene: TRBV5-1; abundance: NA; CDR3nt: TGCGCCAGCAGCAGAGGGACTACCCTTCAAGAGACCCAGTACTTC; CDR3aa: CASSRGTTLQETQYF
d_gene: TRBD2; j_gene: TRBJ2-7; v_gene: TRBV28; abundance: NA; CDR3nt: TGTGCCAGCAGTTTAATGCCGCGGACTAGCGGGAGATACGAGCAGTACTTC; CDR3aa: CASSLMPRTSGRYEQYF
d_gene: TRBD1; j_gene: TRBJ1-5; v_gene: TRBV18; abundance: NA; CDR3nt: TGTGCCAGCTCACCCCGACAGGGCTTTCAGCCCCAGCATTTT; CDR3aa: CASSPRQGFQPQHF
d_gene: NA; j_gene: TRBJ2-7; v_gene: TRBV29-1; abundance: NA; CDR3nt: TGCAGCGTTGAAGGGGCAGGGGTAAGCTCCTACGAGCAGTACTTC; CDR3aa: CSVEGAGVSSYEQYF
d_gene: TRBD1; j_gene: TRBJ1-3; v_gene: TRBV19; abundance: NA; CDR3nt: TGTGCCAGTAGTATAGAAGGGGACAGGGCACCTGGAAACACCATATATTTT; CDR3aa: CASSIEGDRAPGNTIYF
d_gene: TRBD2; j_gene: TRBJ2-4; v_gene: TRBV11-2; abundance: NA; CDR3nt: TGTGCCAGCAGCTTAGTGGCGGCGGGGGGAAACATTCAGTACTTC; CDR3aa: CASSLVAAGGNIQYF
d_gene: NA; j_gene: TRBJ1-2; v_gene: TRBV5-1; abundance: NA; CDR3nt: TGCGCCAGCAGCCTGGATGGCAGGGGAGGGTTGCGTTATGGCTACACCTTC; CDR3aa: CASSLDGRGGLRYGYTF
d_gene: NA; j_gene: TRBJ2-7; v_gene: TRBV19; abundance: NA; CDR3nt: TGTGCCAGTAGTATAGTCGCGGGGACAGCTACCGAGCAGTACTTC; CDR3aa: CASSIVAGTATEQYF
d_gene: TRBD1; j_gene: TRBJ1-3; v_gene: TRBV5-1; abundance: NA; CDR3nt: TGCGCCAGCAGCCCAGGGGACAGGGGATCTGGAAACACCATATATTTT; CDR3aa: CASSPGDRGSGNTIYF